The table lists the clone carrying this TCR beta chain with a few counts. Antigen: not known. Per the germline V gene, CDR1 is GTSNPN and CDR2 is SVGIG (reference sequence). This CDR3 comprises 18 residues. The V end lost 3 bases, the J end lost 2 bases, and 25 bases lay between the germline ends. When the RNA was reverse transcribed, random hexamers were used with an input of roughly 0.45 to 1 ug. immunoSEQ multiplex PCR amplified TCR beta CDR3 across 54 Vbeta, 13 Jbeta. Each CDR3 protein gets one entry after TCRdb re-called the immunoSEQ multiplex PCR reads with MiXCR. The repertoire holds around 130,000 distinct CDR3 sequences, with roughly 95% as singletons. The sample comes from a study of CD8 T cells in Susac syndrome. Broader study findings: Regarding the TCR sequencing and HLA analysis, the study admitted that a relatively small number of individuals were involved. CD4+ T cell repertoires in Susac syndrome exhibited no evidence of clonal expansion.

This chain connects TRBV30 to TRBJ1-2; possibly TRBD1 for D (6 bases). The source is a human donor with Susac syndrome. The sample taken for sequencing was CD4+ T cells from PBMCs. The DNA of the CDR3 is TGTGCCTGGAGAATGGGACTTTTGGGGGCAGGGCAGAACTATGGCTACACCTTC. Encoded protein: CAWRMGLLGAGQNYGYTF.